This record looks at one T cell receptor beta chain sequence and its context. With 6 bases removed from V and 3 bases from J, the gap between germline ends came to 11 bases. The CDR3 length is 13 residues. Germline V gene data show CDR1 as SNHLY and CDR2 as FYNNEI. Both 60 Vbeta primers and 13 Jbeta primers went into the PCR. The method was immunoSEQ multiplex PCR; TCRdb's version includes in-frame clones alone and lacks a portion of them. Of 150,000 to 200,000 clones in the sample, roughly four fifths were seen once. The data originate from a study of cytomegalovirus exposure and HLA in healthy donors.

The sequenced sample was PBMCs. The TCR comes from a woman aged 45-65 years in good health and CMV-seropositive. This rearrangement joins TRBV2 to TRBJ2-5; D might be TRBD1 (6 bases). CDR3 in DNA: TGTGCCAGCAGGCCCAACAGGGAAGAGACCCAGTACTTC. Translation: CASRPNREETQYF. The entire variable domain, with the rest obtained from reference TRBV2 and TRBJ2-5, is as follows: EPEVTQTPSHQVTQMGQEVILRCVPISNHLYFYWYRQILGQKVEFLVSFYNNEISEKSEIFDDQFSVERPDGSNFTLKIRSTKLEDSAMYFCASRPNREETQYFGPGTRLLVL.